A selection of T cell receptor beta chains follows, all from one sample in a study of T-cell memory formation after mild COVID-19. TCRdb ran MiXCR on the 5' RACE reads and lists one entry per CDR3 protein. The sample yields roughly 160,000 distinct CDR3 sequences, around 13% seen once. Input material: PBMCs or a T cell subset sorted from them (not recorded which). The receptor set was obtained from a man aged 18 to 30 who had mild COVID-19 (a few samples of this study predate the infection). Cell type and time point are not known. Each CDR3 is given with its conserved first and last residue. Each record gives: D gene, V gene, clone size, CDR3 length, J gene, CDR3 protein, CDR3 DNA. D genes are given only for firm matches. The listing skips clone size in some rows; elsewhere it reads once, few, many or a size class.

-	TRBV12-3/TRBV12-4	few	12	TRBJ1-1	CASSSQGFEAFF	TGTGCCAGCAGTTCTCAGGGTTTTGAAGCTTTCTTT
-	TRBV7-2	-	15	TRBJ2-3	CASSLGNRAGDTQYF	TGTGCCAGCAGCTTAGGCAACAGAGCCGGAGATACGCAGTATTTT
-	TRBV6-5	few	14	TRBJ2-3	CASSRTPATDTQYF	TGTGCCAGCAGTCGGACTCCCGCCACAGATACGCAGTATTTT
TRBD1	TRBV7-6	-	14	TRBJ1-5	CASSPTGPSQPQHF	TGTGCCAGCAGCCCGACAGGGCCAAGTCAGCCCCAGCATTTT
-	TRBV7-2	few	15	TRBJ2-1	CASSLVGGRENEQFF	TGTGCCAGCAGCTTAGTTGGGGGAAGAGAGAATGAGCAGTTCTTC
TRBD1	TRBV20-1	few	14	TRBJ1-1	CSATGGGRYTEAFF	TGCAGTGCTACAGGGGGCGGTCGTTACACTGAAGCTTTCTTT
-	TRBV4-1	-	14	TRBJ2-5	CASSQAEIQETQYF	TGCGCCAGCAGCCAAGCAGAGATTCAAGAGACCCAGTACTTC
-	TRBV10-3	many	15	TRBJ1-3	CAISAVTRHGNTIYF	TGTGCCATCAGTGCGGTCACCCGCCATGGAAACACCATATATTTT
-	TRBV5-1	few	17	TRBJ1-1	CASSSTGRVRTNTEAFF	TGCGCCAGCAGCTCCACCGGCCGGGTTCGGACGAACACTGAAGCTTTCTTT
TRBD1	TRBV6-5	-	13	TRBJ1-1	CAISQGVSTEAFF	TGTGCCATTTCTCAGGGGGTCTCCACTGAAGCTTTCTTT
-	TRBV7-3	-	14	TRBJ2-3	CASSLDGNTDTQYF	TGTGCCAGCAGCCTCGACGGAAACACAGATACGCAGTATTTT
-	TRBV12-3/TRBV12-4	-	16	TRBJ2-6	CASSFELTSGANVLTF	TGTGCCAGCAGTTTTGAACTAACCTCTGGGGCCAACGTCCTGACTTTC
-	TRBV30	-	12	TRBJ2-5	CAWSGAVETQYF	TGTGCCTGGAGTGGGGCCGTGGAGACCCAGTACTTC
TRBD2	TRBV6-5	many	14	TRBJ2-5	CASSSAGGVETQYF	TGTGCCAGCAGTTCCGCGGGAGGGGTAGAGACCCAGTACTTC
TRBD2	TRBV24-1	few	17	TRBJ2-1	CATSDQRTSGGFDEQFF	TGTGCCACCAGTGACCAAAGAACTAGCGGGGGATTCGATGAGCAGTTCTTC
-	TRBV5-1	many	14	TRBJ2-5	CASSLMGPPETQYF	TGCGCCAGCAGCTTGATGGGACCCCCAGAGACCCAGTACTTC
-	TRBV3-1	-	14	TRBJ1-4	CASSPTVGGEKLFF	TGTGCCAGCAGCCCGACAGTAGGTGGGGAAAAACTGTTTTTT
-	TRBV27	few	13	TRBJ1-2	CASSLSGLYGYTF	TGTGCCAGCAGTTTATCAGGGTTATATGGCTACACCTTC
TRBD1	TRBV7-9	-	16	TRBJ1-6	CASSKGSGTDNSPLHF	TGTGCCAGCAGCAAAGGCTCCGGGACAGATAATTCACCCCTCCACTTT
TRBD2	TRBV7-3	-	15	TRBJ2-5	CASSYVGGRQETQYF	TGTGCCAGCAGCTACGTGGGGGGGAGGCAAGAGACCCAGTACTTC
-	TRBV7-2	many	13	TRBJ1-1	CASSFGAYTEAFF	TGTGCCAGCAGCTTTGGGGCGTACACTGAAGCTTTCTTT
TRBD2	TRBV19	-	15	TRBJ2-3	CASAPSGGLADTQYF	TGTGCCAGTGCCCCTAGCGGGGGCCTCGCGGATACGCAGTATTTT
TRBD2	TRBV9	-	14	TRBJ2-5	CASSAMGGLETQYF	TGTGCCAGCAGCGCCATGGGGGGGTTGGAGACCCAGTACTTC
-	TRBV11-2	-	13	TRBJ2-3	CASTLGGAYTQYF	TGTGCCAGCACCCTAGGGGGGGCTTATACGCAGTATTTT
-	TRBV4-3	-	13	TRBJ1-5	CASSPQSNQPQHF	TGCGCCAGCAGCCCCCAGTCCAATCAGCCCCAGCATTTT
-	TRBV12-3/TRBV12-4	few	14	TRBJ1-6	CASSLQGGNSPLHF	TGTGCCAGCAGTTTACAGGGAGGTAATTCACCCCTCCACTTT
TRBD1	TRBV24-1	-	15	TRBJ1-2	CAPSILQGEDYGYTF	TGTGCCCCCTCAATTTTACAGGGGGAGGACTATGGCTACACCTTC
-	TRBV6-5	many	12	TRBJ1-2	CASNQGGHGYTF	TGTGCCAGCAATCAAGGGGGTCACGGCTACACCTTC
TRBD1	TRBV11-3	-	15	TRBJ2-2	CASSSGTGYTGELFF	TGTGCCAGCAGTTCCGGGACAGGGTACACCGGGGAGCTGTTTTTT
-	TRBV24-1	-	16	TRBJ2-3	CATSGRGVGSADTQYF	TGTGCCACCAGTGGTCGAGGGGTGGGTTCAGCAGATACGCAGTATTTT
TRBD1	TRBV5-1	many	13	TRBJ1-2	CASSEDRGYGYTF	TGCGCCAGCAGCGAAGACAGGGGATATGGCTACACCTTC
-	TRBV7-3	-	13	TRBJ1-6	CASSLKTDSPLHF	TGTGCCAGCAGCTTAAAGACAGATTCACCCCTCCACTTT
-	TRBV30	few	15	TRBJ1-1	CAWSRRDRFDTEAFF	TGTGCCTGGAGCAGAAGAGACAGGTTCGACACTGAAGCTTTCTTT
-	TRBV12-3/TRBV12-4	many	14	TRBJ2-2	CASTHRVGTGELFF	TGTGCCAGCACCCACAGGGTCGGCACCGGGGAGCTGTTTTTT
-	TRBV5-1	many	13	TRBJ1-2	CASSFRDNYGYTF	TGCGCCAGCAGCTTCCGGGACAACTATGGCTACACCTTC
TRBD1	TRBV20-1	few	14	TRBJ2-1	CSAATGGRYNEQFF	TGCAGTGCGGCGACAGGGGGCAGGTACAATGAGCAGTTCTTC
-	TRBV7-3	few	14	TRBJ1-2	CASSLTGGLGGYTF	TGTGCCAGCAGCCTAACTGGTGGGTTGGGTGGCTACACCTTC
-	TRBV25-1	many	14	TRBJ1-5	CASSVTGSNQPQHF	TGTGCCAGCAGCGTCACAGGTAGCAATCAGCCCCAGCATTTT
TRBD2	TRBV4-3	many	14	TRBJ2-7	CASSPSGEGYEQYF	TGCGCCAGCAGCCCTAGCGGTGAAGGATACGAGCAGTACTTC
TRBD1	TRBV20-1	few	17	TRBJ2-6	CSARWDRRTAGANVLTF	TGCAGTGCTAGATGGGACAGGCGAACTGCGGGGGCCAACGTCCTGACTTTC
TRBD1	TRBV27	few	15	TRBJ2-2	CASRPGQGNTGELFF	TGTGCCAGCAGGCCCGGACAGGGGAACACCGGGGAGCTGTTTTTT
TRBD2	TRBV10-3	-	15	TRBJ2-1	CAIRPGLVAINEQFF	TGTGCCATCAGACCTGGACTAGTCGCAATCAATGAGCAGTTCTTC